The 4 T cell receptor beta chains given below trace back to one sample, sequenced in a study of intratumoral heterogeneity in liver cancer. The data were produced by immunoSEQ multiplex PCR, yet TCRdb's version contains in-frame clones alone and is incomplete. The sample lists over 5,000 clones; under 60% were seen once. Tumour samples came from separate, distinct regions of the hepatocellular carcinoma nodule. The source was tumor tissue, collected before any cancer treatment. The receptors come from a man between 70 and 80 years old with hepatocellular carcinoma.

CDR3 residues: CASHGMGAPQETQYF. Here the CDR3 DNA reads TGTGCCAGTCATGGCATGGGGGCCCCCCAAGAGACCCAGTACTTC. The chain couples TRBV3-1 (or the pseudogene TRBV3-2) to TRBJ2-5; D possibly corresponds to TRBD1 (6 bases). Germline loops: CDR1 LGHDT, CDR2 YNNKEL (reference sequence). V dropped 9 bases and J dropped 1 base, with 18 bases sitting between them. This CDR3 comprises 15 residues.

The chain employs TRBV7-2 and TRBJ1-1, with D maybe TRBD1 (5 bases). Germline V gene sequence: CDR1 SGHTA, CDR2 FQGNSA. The CDR3 contains 17 residues. V shed 5 bases and J shed 0 bases, with 19 bases lying between them. The CDR3, as DNA: TGTGCCAGCAGCAGGACACAATCGCCCCGTATGAACACTGAAGCTTTCTTT. The encoded protein is CASSRTQSPRMNTEAFF.

The sample holds a few counts of this clone. The V call is TRBV28, the J call TRBJ1-2; 8 positions agree with TRBD1. V trimming: 3 bases; J trimming: 0 bases; junction bases outside the gene matches: 3. This CDR3 region has 15 residues. Germline V gene lookup returns CDR1 MDHEN and CDR2 SYDVKM. This CDR3 reads CASSFGTGANYGYTF. As DNA, the CDR3 is TGTGCCAGCAGTTTTGGGACAGGCGCTAACTATGGCTACACCTTC.

This clone was observed a few times. The V call is TRBV3-1 (or the pseudogene TRBV3-2), the J call TRBJ2-7, with D unresolved. The CDR3 runs to 11 residues. V lost 0 bases to trimming and J lost 5 bases, with 2 bases between them. Germline V gene data show CDR1 as LGHDT and CDR2 as YNNKEL (reference sequence). CDR3 amino acids: CASSQDHEQYF. CDR3 nucleotide sequence: TGTGCCAGCAGCCAAGATCACGAGCAGTACTTC.